This TCR beta chain derives from a study of blood T cell repertoires in COVID-19. For the study at large: Collection of acute and convalescent COVID-19 samples took place in the United States, Italy and Spain.

Germline CDR1 is SGHNT and CDR2 is YENEEA. V shed 3 bases, J shed 5 bases, and the junction held 8 bases outside the gene matches. There are 16 residues in the CDR3. The authors' processing: Quantification of nucleated cells was approximated via reference gene primer amplification. Profiled with immunoSEQ multiplex PCR; TCRdb holds only in-frame clones, not every one. From that table come the V and J calls and clone size; the DNA was used to work out D and trimming. The sample holds approximately 18,000 clones, 90% to 95% seen once. This TCR derives from a human donor in a cohort sampled during active COVID-19. The chain is built from TRBV11-3 and TRBJ2-2, with 8 bases that match TRBD2. The sequenced sample was peripheral blood. In nucleotides, the CDR3 is TGTGCCAGCAGCTTTTCAGCGGGAGTACAAACCGGGGAGCTGTTTTTT. Translation gives CASSFSAGVQTGELFF.